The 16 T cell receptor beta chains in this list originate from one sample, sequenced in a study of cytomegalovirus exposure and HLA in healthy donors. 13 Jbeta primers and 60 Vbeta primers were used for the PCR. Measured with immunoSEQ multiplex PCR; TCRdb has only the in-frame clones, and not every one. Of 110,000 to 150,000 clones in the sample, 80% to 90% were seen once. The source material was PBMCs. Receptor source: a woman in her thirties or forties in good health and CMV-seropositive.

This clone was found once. The CDR3 here is CAMGGSYNEQFF. The CDR3 DNA sequence: TGTGCCATGGGGGGCTCCTACAATGAGCAGTTCTTC. This chain links TRBV10-3 with TRBJ2-1; tentative D call: TRBD2 (6 bases). Trimming left V 9 bases short and J 0 bases short, with 6 bases between. CDR3 size: 12 residues. The germline V gene encodes CDR1 ENHRY and CDR2 SYGVKD.

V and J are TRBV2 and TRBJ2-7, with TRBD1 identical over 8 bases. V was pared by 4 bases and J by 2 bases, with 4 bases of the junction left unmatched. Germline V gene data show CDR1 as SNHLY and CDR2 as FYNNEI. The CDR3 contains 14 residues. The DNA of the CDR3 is TGTGCCAGCAGTGGCAGACAGGGGACCTACGAGCAGTACTTC. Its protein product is CASSGRQGTYEQYF.

In DNA, the CDR3 is TGTGCCAGCAGTGGCGGGGTCCTCTCTCGGTGGGGCTACACCTTC. It encodes CASSGGVLSRWGYTF. The chain recombines TRBV27 with TRBJ1-2; D is undetermined. This CDR3 spans 15 amino acids. CDR1 is MNHEY, CDR2 SMNVEV, per germline (reference sequence). V shed 5 bases and J shed 8 bases, with 21 bases lying between them.

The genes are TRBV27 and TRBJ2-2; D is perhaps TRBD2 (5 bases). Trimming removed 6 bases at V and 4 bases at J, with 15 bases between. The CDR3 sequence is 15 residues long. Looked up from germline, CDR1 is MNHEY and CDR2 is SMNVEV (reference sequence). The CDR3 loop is CASSERSWGTGELFF. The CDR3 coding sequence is TGTGCCAGCAGCGAGCGGAGTTGGGGCACCGGGGAGCTGTTTTTT.

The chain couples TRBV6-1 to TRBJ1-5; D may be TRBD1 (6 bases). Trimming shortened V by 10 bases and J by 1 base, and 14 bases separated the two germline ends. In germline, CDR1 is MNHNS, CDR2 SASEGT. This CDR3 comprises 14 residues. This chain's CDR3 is CATRQGKSNQPQHF. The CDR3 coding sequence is TGTGCCACCCGGCAGGGGAAAAGCAATCAGCCCCAGCATTTT.

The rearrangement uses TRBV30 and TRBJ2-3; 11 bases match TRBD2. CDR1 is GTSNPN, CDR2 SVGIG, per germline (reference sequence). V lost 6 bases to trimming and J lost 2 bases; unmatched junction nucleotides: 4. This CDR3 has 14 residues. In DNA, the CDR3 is TGTGCCTGCAAGGGACTAGCGGCCACAGATACGCAGTATTTT. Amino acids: CACKGLAATDTQYF.

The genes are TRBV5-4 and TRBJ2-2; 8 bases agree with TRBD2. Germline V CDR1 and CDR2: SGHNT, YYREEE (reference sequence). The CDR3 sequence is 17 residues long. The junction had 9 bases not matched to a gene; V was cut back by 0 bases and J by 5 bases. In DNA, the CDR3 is TGTGCCAGCAGCTTGGTGGCGGGGGGTAGCGGTACCGGGGAGCTGTTTTTT. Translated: CASSLVAGGSGTGELFF.

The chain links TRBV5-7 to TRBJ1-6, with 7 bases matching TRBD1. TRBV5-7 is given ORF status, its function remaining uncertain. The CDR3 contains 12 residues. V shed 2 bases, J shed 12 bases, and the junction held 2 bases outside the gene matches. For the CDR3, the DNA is TGTGCCAGCAGCTTCTGGACAGGACCCCTCCACTTT. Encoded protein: CASSFWTGPLHF.

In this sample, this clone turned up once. The CDR3 DNA sequence: TGCAGCGTTGAGACTGGATCCTACGAGCAGTACTTC. Translated: CSVETGSYEQYF. The rearrangement uses TRBV29-1 and TRBJ2-7; D gene uncertain. V dropped 3 bases and J dropped 1 base, with 7 bases sitting between them. The CDR3 sequence is 12 residues long. Germline values: CDR1 SQVTM, CDR2 ANQGSEA.

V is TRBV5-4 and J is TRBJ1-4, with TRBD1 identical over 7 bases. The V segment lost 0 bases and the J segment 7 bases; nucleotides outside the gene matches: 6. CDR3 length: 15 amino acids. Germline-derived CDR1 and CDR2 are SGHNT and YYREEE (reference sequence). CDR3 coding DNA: TGTGCCAGCAGCTTGGGAGGGGCAGGGGGTGAAAAACTGTTTTTT. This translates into CASSLGGAGGEKLFF.

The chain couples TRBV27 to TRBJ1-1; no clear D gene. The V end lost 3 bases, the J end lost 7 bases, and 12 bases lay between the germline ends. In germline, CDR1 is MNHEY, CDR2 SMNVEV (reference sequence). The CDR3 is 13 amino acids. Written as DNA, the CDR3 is TGTGCCAGCAGTTTCGGCCGGAGAGTTGAAGCTTTCTTT. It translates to CASSFGRRVEAFF.

The CDR3 region has the DNA TGTGCCAGCAGTAGCGGGGGGGCGGGCGGGGAGCTGTTTTTT. This encodes CASSSGGAGGELFF. The chain links TRBV6-5 to TRBJ2-2; 10 bases match TRBD2. CDR3 length equals 14 residues. V lost 5 bases, J lost 7 bases, and 4 bases stayed unmatched. Germline V lookup: CDR1 MNHEY, CDR2 SVGAGI.

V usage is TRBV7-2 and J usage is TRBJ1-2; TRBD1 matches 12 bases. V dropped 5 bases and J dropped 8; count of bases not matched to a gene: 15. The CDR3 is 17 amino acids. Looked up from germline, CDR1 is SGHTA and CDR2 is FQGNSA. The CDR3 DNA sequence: TGTGCCAGCAGCAGATATCATCCGGGACAGGGGGCAGGCGGCTACACCTTC. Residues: CASSRYHPGQGAGGYTF.

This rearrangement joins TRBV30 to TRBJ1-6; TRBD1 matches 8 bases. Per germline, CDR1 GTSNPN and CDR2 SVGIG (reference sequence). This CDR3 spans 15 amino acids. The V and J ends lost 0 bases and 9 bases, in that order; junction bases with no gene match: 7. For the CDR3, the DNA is TGTGCCTGGAGTGTACGTGACAGGGGTTCTTCACCCCTCCACTTT. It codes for CAWSVRDRGSSPLHF. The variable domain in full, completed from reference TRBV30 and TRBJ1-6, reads SQTIHQWPATLVQPVGSPLSLECTVEGTSNPNLYWYRQAAGRGLQLLFYSVGIGQISSEVPQNLSASRPQDRQFILSSKKLLLSDSGFYLCAWSVRDRGSSPLHFGNGTRLTVT.

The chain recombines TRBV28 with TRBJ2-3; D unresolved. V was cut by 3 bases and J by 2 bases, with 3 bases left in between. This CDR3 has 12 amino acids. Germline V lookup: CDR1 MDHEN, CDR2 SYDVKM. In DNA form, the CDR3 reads TGTGCCAGCAGTTTTATCACAGATACGCAGTATTTT. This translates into CASSFITDTQYF.

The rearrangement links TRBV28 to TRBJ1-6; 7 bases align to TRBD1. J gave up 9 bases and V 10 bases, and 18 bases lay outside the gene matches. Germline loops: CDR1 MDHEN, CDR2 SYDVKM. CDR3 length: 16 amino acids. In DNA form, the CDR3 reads TGTGCCACCGACAGACAGGGAACTTTCTCGCCTTCACCCCTCCACTTT. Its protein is CATDRQGTFSPSPLHF.